In its sample, the clone carrying this T cell receptor beta chain was seen a few times. The data belong to a study of regulatory T cells in long-lasting Graves disease. Library construction for TCR beta used iRepertoire HTBI primers and Arm-PCR of CDR3 regions. MiXCR, run by TCRdb on the multiplex PCR reads, gives a single entry per CDR3 protein. The sample lists 380,000 or so distinct CDR3 sequences, 15% to 20% occurring once. Time point defined: newly diagnosed GD, antithyroid drugs for less than 3 months. PBMCs were the source of the RNA used for TCR sequencing. In each case, Graves' disease was diagnosed per American Thyroid Association guidelines. The same specimen was also included in a second study, on T cells in Graves' hyperthyroidism and ophthalmopathy.

Sequences were derived from peripheral blood mononuclear cells (PBMCs), sampled at new diagnosis, from a patient treated with antithyroid drugs. The TCR comes from a woman younger than 30 with Graves disease.

CDR3 sequence: CASRLGSGVGGQPQHF. Written as DNA, the CDR3 is TGTGCCAGCAGACTCGGTTCAGGGGTCGGGGGTCAGCCCCAGCATTTT. V usage is TRBV6-1 and J usage is TRBJ1-5, with a weak D call TRBD1 (6 bases). Trimming stripped 6 bases from V and 6 bases from J, with 21 bases between. Per germline, CDR1 MNHNS and CDR2 SASEGT. This CDR3 comprises 16 residues.